What follows are 15 T cell receptor beta chains derived from one specimen sequenced in a study of blood T cell repertoires in COVID-19. The method was immunoSEQ multiplex PCR; TCRdb's version includes in-frame clones alone and lacks a portion of them. The sample yields 180,000 or so clones, roughly 90% seen once. Sequencing was done on a sample of peripheral blood. These receptors were obtained from a man between 18 and 29 years old with active or convalescent COVID-19.

A single count supports this clone. This chain uses TRBV6-5 with TRBJ2-1; 9 bases align to TRBD2. This CDR3 contains 13 residues. Germline V gene lookup returns CDR1 MNHEY and CDR2 SVGAGI. Germline trimming cut 5 bases from V and 9 bases from J; bases unmatched to any gene: 5. As DNA, the CDR3 is TGTGCCAGCAGTCGAAGCGGGAGGAGTGAGCAGTTCTTC. This encodes CASSRSGRSEQFF.

This rearrangement joins TRBV9 to TRBJ1-1; D not resolved. Germline CDR1 is SGDLS and CDR2 is YYNGEE. Trimming took 3 bases from V and 6 from J, leaving 6 bases between them. CDR3 length: 11 residues. CDR3 coding DNA: TGTGCCAGCAGCGCCGGGGCTGAAGCTTTCTTT. It is translated as CASSAGAEAFF.

The chain uses TRBV7-9 and TRBJ1-1, with 7 bases lining up with TRBD1. CDR1 and CDR2 from the germline V gene are SEHNR and FQNEAQ (reference sequence). The ends lost 2 bases at V and 1 base at J; junction bases unmatched: 10. The CDR3 extends over 17 amino acids. The CDR3 DNA reads TGTGCCAGCAGCTTAAAAACAGGGGTCGGAAGGAACACTGAAGCTTTCTTT. Amino acids: CASSLKTGVGRNTEAFF.

The chain links TRBV7-3 to TRBJ2-1, with 8 positions matching TRBD2. The germline gives CDR1 SGHTA, CDR2 FQGTGA. The CDR3 has 19 residues. J was trimmed by 2 bases and V by 0 bases; bases with no gene match: 12. The CDR3 DNA is TGTGCCAGCAGCTTAACGTACCCGGGGAGCGGGAGCACCTACAATGAGCAGTTCTTC. This codes for CASSLTYPGSGSTYNEQFF.

The chain employs TRBV5-6 and TRBJ2-7; 15 bases map to TRBD2. The CDR3 contains 18 residues. The germline gives CDR1 SGHDT, CDR2 YYEEEE. Trimming cost V 3 bases and J 3 bases; bases outside gene matches: 10. CDR3: CASSSRTSGGVSFYEQYF. The DNA for the CDR3 is TGTGCCAGCAGCTCTAGGACTAGCGGGGGGGTTAGCTTCTACGAGCAGTACTTC.

The CDR3, as DNA: TGTGCCAGCAGCCCCCTAACGGGAGGGGGGTACGAGCAGTACTTC. Residues: CASSPLTGGGYEQYF. This rearrangement joins TRBV7-8 to TRBJ2-7; 8 nucleotides align to TRBD2. V lost 5 bases and J lost 4; bases outside the gene matches: 10. The CDR3 totals 15 residues. Germline CDR1 is SGHVS and CDR2 is FQNEAQ.

This clone showed up just once. The rearrangement links TRBV6-2 or TRBV6-3 to TRBJ2-7, with D possibly being TRBD1 (7 bases). Germline V lookup: CDR1 MNHEY, CDR2 SVGEGT. V was pared by 4 bases and J by 7 bases, with 17 bases between. The CDR3 is made up of 14 amino acids. CDR3 residues: CASSFRQGGIEQYF. As DNA, the CDR3 is TGTGCCAGCAGTTTCCGACAGGGAGGTATTGAGCAGTACTTC.

This chain uses TRBV7-9 with TRBJ2-4; 7 bases are a match to TRBD1. The CDR3 is 14 residues long. The J segment lost 4 bases and the V segment lost 3 bases, leaving 3 bases of the junction unmatched. Germline CDR1 is SEHNR and CDR2 is FQNEAQ (reference sequence). CDR3 sequence reads: CASSFLQGKNIQYF. The CDR3 bases are TGTGCCAGCAGCTTCTTACAGGGGAAAAACATTCAGTACTTC.

This clone has only one observation. The chain has TRBV6-5 and TRBJ2-3; 7 positions agree with TRBD1. The CDR3 has 14 amino acids. J gave up 6 bases and V 2 bases, and 5 bases lay outside the gene matches. Looked up from germline, CDR1 is MNHEY and CDR2 is SVGAGI. The CDR3 nucleotides are TGTGCCAGCAGTTACAGGGGGCCGCGGGATACGCAGTATTTT. Protein: CASSYRGPRDTQYF.

The gene calls are TRBV27 and TRBJ2-1; TRBD1 matches 8 bases. Germline V lookup: CDR1 MNHEY, CDR2 SMNVEV (reference sequence). Trimming removed 3 bases from V and 4 bases from J; junction bases left unmatched: 5. The CDR3 contains 15 residues. CDR3 loop: CASSFGQGRYNEQFF. CDR3 bases: TGTGCCAGCAGTTTCGGACAGGGAAGGTACAATGAGCAGTTCTTC.

This chain links TRBV7-6 with TRBJ1-5, with unresolved D. Germline V gene sequence: CDR1 SGHVS, CDR2 FNYEAQ. Trimming took 1 base from V and 0 from J, leaving 10 bases between them. The CDR3 runs 16 residues. Here the CDR3 DNA reads TGTGCCAGCAGCTTAGAGGGAGGGCTTAGCAATCAGCCCCAGCATTTT. It yields the protein CASSLEGGLSNQPQHF.

Only a few counts were recorded for this clone. This chain joins TRBV7-9 and TRBJ1-2; D remains unclear. The CDR3 covers 13 residues. V lost 5 bases, J lost 5 bases, and 12 bases lay in between. The germline V gene encodes CDR1 SEHNR and CDR2 FQNEAQ (reference sequence). The CDR3 spells CASSPAQEYGYTF. The CDR3 nucleotides are TGTGCCAGCAGCCCTGCCCAGGAATATGGCTACACCTTC.

This clone occurred once. The rearrangement joins TRBV5-6 to TRBJ2-1, with TRBD1 identical over 7 bases. The germline V gene encodes CDR1 SGHDT and CDR2 YYEEEE. The CDR3 length is 16 residues. V shed 0 bases and J 3 bases; nucleotides not matched to a gene: 6. The CDR3 DNA reads TGTGCCAGCAGCTTGGGGACAGGCGTCCTCTACAATGAGCAGTTCTTC. Protein product: CASSLGTGVLYNEQFF. The full variable domain, with the rest looked up from reference TRBV5-6 and TRBJ2-1, is DAGVTQSPTHLIKTRGQQVTLRCSPKSGHDTVSWYQQALGQGPQFIFQYYEEEERQRGNFPDRFSGHQFPNYSSELNVNALLLGDSALYLCASSLGTGVLYNEQFFGPGTRLTVL.

V usage is TRBV7-9 and J usage is TRBJ2-1; possible D gene TRBD2, 6 bases. V was trimmed by 5 bases and J by 4 bases, leaving 18 bases between them. The CDR3 consists of 16 residues. Germline loops: CDR1 SEHNR, CDR2 FQNEAQ (reference sequence). Here the CDR3 reads CASSGVGSGDYNEQFF. The CDR3 DNA is TGTGCCAGCAGCGGCGTCGGTAGCGGAGATTACAATGAGCAGTTCTTC. Together with reference TRBV7-9 and TRBJ2-1, the CDR3 gives the full variable domain: DTGVSQNPRHKITKRGQNVTFRCDPISEHNRLYWYRQTLGQGPEFLTYFQNEAQLEKSRLLSDRFSAERPKGSFSTLEIQRTEQGDSAMYLCASSGVGSGDYNEQFFGPGTRLTVL.

This sequence joins TRBV18 and TRBJ1-2; D unresolved. This CDR3 is 16 amino acids long. Trimming shortened V by 2 bases and J by 8 bases, and 21 bases separated the two germline ends. The germline gives CDR1 KGHSH, CDR2 LQKENI. CDR3 nucleotide sequence: TGTGCCAGCTCACCAAACCCGGAGCTCAGACCAATGGGCTACACCTTC. Amino acids: CASSPNPELRPMGYTF.